The source of this T cell receptor (beta chain) is a study of cytomegalovirus exposure and HLA in healthy donors. Primers: 60 Vbeta forward and 13 Jbeta reverse. Measured with immunoSEQ multiplex PCR; TCRdb has only the in-frame clones, and not every one. The sample has 63,000 or so clones, roughly four fifths seen once. The CDR3 spans 16 residues. The ends were cut back, 8 bases at V and 6 bases at J, with 24 bases in the middle. Germline-derived CDR1 and CDR2 are LNHDA and SQIVND (reference sequence). This sequence joins TRBV19 and TRBJ2-3; perhaps TRBD2 as D (6 bases). Sequenced: PBMCs. This receptor was identified in a woman aged 30 to 39 in good health and CMV-seropositive. CDR3 DNA sequence: TGTGCCAGTCAGATGTACGGCGGGATGGCACAGGATACGCAGTATTTT. This gives the protein CASQMYGGMAQDTQYF.